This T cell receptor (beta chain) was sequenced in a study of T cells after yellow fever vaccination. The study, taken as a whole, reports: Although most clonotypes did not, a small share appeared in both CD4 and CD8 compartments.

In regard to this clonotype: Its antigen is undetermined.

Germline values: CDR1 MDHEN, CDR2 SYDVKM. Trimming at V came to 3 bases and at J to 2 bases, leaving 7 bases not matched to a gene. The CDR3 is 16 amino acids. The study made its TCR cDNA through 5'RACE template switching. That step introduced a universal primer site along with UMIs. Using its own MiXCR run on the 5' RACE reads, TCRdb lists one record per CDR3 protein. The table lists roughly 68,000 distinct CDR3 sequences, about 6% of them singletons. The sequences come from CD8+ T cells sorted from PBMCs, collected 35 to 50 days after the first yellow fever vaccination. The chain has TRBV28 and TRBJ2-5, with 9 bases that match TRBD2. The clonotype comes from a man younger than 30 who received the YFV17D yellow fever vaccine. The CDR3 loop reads CASSLLAGPRQETQYF. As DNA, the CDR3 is TGTGCCAGCAGTTTGCTAGCGGGGCCAAGACAAGAGACCCAGTACTTC.